The TCR beta chain under discussion was sequenced for a study of blood T cell repertoires in COVID-19. Per the authors' pipeline: Reference gene primer amplification gave estimated nucleated cell counts. Only in-frame clones appear in the TCRdb table, and some are missing; sequencing was by immunoSEQ multiplex PCR. That table is the source of V, J and clone size, and D and trimming were worked out from the DNA. Of under 200,000 clones listed, roughly 82% are singletons. The CDR3 is 20 amino acids. Clinical history reported by participants formed the basis on which cohorts were assigned. Sequencing was done on a sample of PBMCs or T cells enriched from blood (not recorded which). The chain carries TRBV12-2 and TRBJ2-2; TRBD2 reflects the table's D call only, with no check against the DNA. TRBV12-2 is termed a pseudogene. The receptor comes from an older woman with acute COVID-19. The CDR3 here is CASRSPRWLAGIKNTGELFF. The CDR3 region has the DNA TGTGCAAGTCGCTCCCCCCGGTGGCTAGCGGGAATAAAGAACACCGGGGAGCTGTTTTTT.